These 28 T cell receptor beta chains came from one sample sequenced in a study of Ad26.COV2.S vaccination and SARS-CoV-2 variants. Specified treatment: roughly 19 received Ad26.COV2.S at low or high dose, single or two shots; a few received placebo; per-sample allocation not given. All samples were drawn on day 63, counting from the first vaccine or placebo injection. Profiling relied on immunoSEQ multiplex PCR, and the TCRdb table lists in-frame clones only, not all of them. The sample includes 450,000 to 550,000 clones, roughly nine tenths of them seen just once. This specimen was peripheral blood, taken in a trial of Ad26.COV2.S vaccine versus placebo. The origin of the receptors is a person between 18 and 60 years old who received the Ad26.COV2.S COVID-19 vaccine or a placebo.

For the CDR3, the DNA is TGTGCCAGCAGCTTAACTGGAACCCTCACAGATACGCAGTATTTT. Translating gives CASSLTGTLTDTQYF. The rearrangement joins TRBV11-3 to TRBJ2-3; D remains ambiguous. V was clipped by 2 bases and J by 2 bases, with 11 bases between them. From germline, CDR1 is SGHNT and CDR2 YENEEA. The CDR3 totals 15 residues. Supplemented by reference TRBV11-3 and TRBJ2-3, the full variable domain reads EAGVVQSPRYKIIEKKQPVAFWCNPISGHNTLYWYLQNLGQGPELLIRYENEEAVDDSQLPKDRFSAERLKGVDSTLKIQPAELGDSAVYLCASSLTGTLTDTQYFGPGTRLTVL.

This chain uses TRBV3-1 (or the pseudogene TRBV3-2) with TRBJ1-2; D unresolved. The CDR3 extends over 12 amino acids. Germline V CDR1 and CDR2: LGHDT, YNNKEL (reference sequence). Trimming left V 2 bases short and J 9 bases short, with 10 bases between. Here the CDR3 reads CASSQTAVSYTF. The CDR3 bases are TGTGCCAGCAGCCAAACGGCTGTCAGCTACACCTTC.

The chain joins TRBV2 to TRBJ2-1; no reliable D call. The CDR3 consists of 10 residues. Trimming shortened V by 7 bases and J by 12 bases, and 10 bases separated the two germline ends. Germline values: CDR1 SNHLY, CDR2 FYNNEI. CDR3 loop: CASTPSVQFF. Written as DNA, the CDR3 is TGTGCCAGCACCCCTTCGGTGCAGTTCTTC.

The rearrangement joins TRBV11-2 to TRBJ1-3; the D is unclear. Trimming took 5 bases from V and 0 from J, leaving 11 bases between them. The CDR3 spans 15 residues. Germline values: CDR1 SGHAT, CDR2 FQNNGV. The CDR3 nucleotides are TGTGCCAGCAGCATTGACATTCGCTCTGGAAACACCATATATTTT. Amino acid sequence: CASSIDIRSGNTIYF.

The rearrangement uses TRBV7-2 and TRBJ1-6; 8 nucleotides align to TRBD1. In germline, CDR1 is SGHTA, CDR2 FQGNSA. The CDR3 loop spans 15 amino acids. The V gene end was trimmed by 0 bases and the J gene end by 9 bases; junction bases not matched to a gene: 4. The CDR3 nucleotides read TGTGCCAGCAGCTTAGCTTTGGACAGGGCTTCACCCCTCCACTTT. Residues: CASSLALDRASPLHF.

V and J are TRBV19 and TRBJ2-6; 7 nucleotides align to TRBD1. V shed 6 bases, J shed 0 bases, and the junction held 8 bases outside the gene matches. The CDR3 length is 17 residues. The V gene's germline CDR1 is LNHDA and CDR2 SQIVND (reference sequence). CDR3 loop: CASRTTGSVSGANVLTF. The CDR3 coding sequence is TGTGCCAGTAGGACGACAGGGTCCGTCTCTGGGGCCAACGTCCTGACTTTC.

The CDR3 nucleotides read TGTGCCAGCAGCCATGGGACTCCGGCGGGCTACGAGCAGTACTTC. This translates into CASSHGTPAGYEQYF. This chain joins TRBV3-1 (or the pseudogene TRBV3-2) and TRBJ2-7; weak D call: TRBD2 (6 bases). V shed 3 bases and J shed 3 bases, with 15 bases lying between them. CDR1 LGHDT and CDR2 YNNKEL come from the germline V gene (reference sequence). The CDR3 totals 15 residues.

The V call is TRBV15, the J call TRBJ2-7; a weak D match, TRBD2 (6 bases). V was cut by 1 base and J by 6 bases, with 16 bases left in between. Germline CDR1 and CDR2: LNHNV and YYDKDF (reference sequence). The length of the CDR3 is 15 residues. As DNA, the CDR3 is TGTGCCACCAGCAGAGTGGGGACTGGGACCTCCGAGCAGTACTTC. The encoded protein is CATSRVGTGTSEQYF.

The V gene is TRBV7-9, the J gene TRBJ1-2; no definite D call. V was cut by 6 bases and J by 2 bases, with 13 bases left in between. Germline values: CDR1 SEHNR, CDR2 FQNEAQ (reference sequence). The CDR3 loop spans 14 amino acids. CDR3: CASRQQRGNYGYTF. The CDR3, as DNA: TGTGCCAGCAGGCAGCAGCGTGGGAACTATGGCTACACCTTC.

This clone has only a few counts. The J gene is TRBJ1-5, the V gene TRBV7-6; D call uncertain. Deletions cut 3 bases from V and 7 bases from J, with 7 bases between. CDR1 and CDR2 from the germline V gene are SGHVS and FNYEAQ. The CDR3 is made up of 12 amino acids. CDR3 loop: CASSLPAQPQHF. The CDR3 bases are TGTGCCAGCAGCTTGCCCGCCCAGCCCCAGCATTTT.

This chain connects TRBV10-3 to TRBJ1-6; D call uncertain. CDR3 size: 13 residues. Germline V gene lookup returns CDR1 ENHRY and CDR2 SYGVKD. The V end was cut by 6 bases, the J end by 7 bases, with 10 bases between. The CDR3 DNA reads TGTGCCATCAGGTCCTATGAGAATTCACCCCTCCACTTT. As protein: CAIRSYENSPLHF.

The genes are TRBV19 and TRBJ2-5; unclear D gene. The CDR3 is made up of 13 amino acids. Between the trimmed V and J ends, which lost 0 bases and 4 bases, there was a span of 6 bases. CDR1 is LNHDA and CDR2 is SQIVND in the germline V gene (reference sequence). DNA for the CDR3: TGTGCCAGTAGTATAGATTCGGCAGAGACCCAGTACTTC. It encodes CASSIDSAETQYF. The variable domain in full, with the rest retrieved from reference TRBV19 and TRBJ2-5, is DGGITQSPKYLFRKEGQNVTLSCEQNLNHDAMYWYRQDPGQGLRLIYYSQIVNDFQKGDIAEGYSVSREKKESFPLTVTSAQKNPTAFYLCASSIDSAETQYFGPGTRLLVL.

This clone was recorded at least ten times. The rearrangement joins TRBV2 to TRBJ2-2; D is ambiguous. The germline CDR1 and CDR2 sequences are SNHLY and FYNNEI. With 5 bases removed from V and 2 bases from J, the gap between germline ends came to 6 bases. The CDR3 runs 13 residues. In DNA, the CDR3 is TGTGCCAGCAGTTTTGAAAACACCGGGGAGCTGTTTTTT. It translates to CASSFENTGELFF.

This chain uses TRBV12-3 or TRBV12-4 with TRBJ2-7, with 9 bases identical to TRBD1. This CDR3 is 13 amino acids long. V shed 5 bases and J 7 bases; nucleotides not matched to a gene: 6. The CDR3: CASSLRQGVEQYF. The DNA of the CDR3 is TGTGCCAGCAGTCTCCGACAGGGGGTTGAGCAGTACTTC.

The V and J genes are TRBV27 and TRBJ2-1, with D tentatively TRBD2 (5 bases). V lost 2 bases, J lost 6 bases, and 17 bases lay in between. This CDR3 region has 16 residues. Germline-derived CDR1 and CDR2 are MNHEY and SMNVEV (reference sequence). CDR3 in amino acids: CASSLRETQWGNEQFF. The CDR3 DNA sequence: TGTGCCAGCAGTTTAAGGGAGACCCAGTGGGGCAATGAGCAGTTCTTC.

The rearrangement joins TRBV5-1 to TRBJ2-7; TRBD2 aligns across 8 bases. This CDR3 spans 15 amino acids. V gave up 6 bases and J gave up 6 bases; unmatched junction bases: 14. Germline V CDR1 and CDR2: SGHRS, YFSETQ. CDR3 in amino acids: CASTTEAAGVSEQYF. The DNA of the CDR3 is TGCGCCAGCACTACCGAGGCAGCGGGAGTTTCCGAGCAGTACTTC.

DNA of the CDR3: TGTGCCAGCAGTCCCAATCCGGCGGGGGTGAACTATGAGCAGTTCTTC. As protein: CASSPNPAGVNYEQFF. This rearrangement joins TRBV28 to TRBJ2-1; TRBD2 aligns across 7 bases. J gave up 8 bases and V 5 bases, and 15 bases lay outside the gene matches. The CDR3 length is 16 residues. Germline CDR1 reads MDHEN; CDR2 reads SYDVKM. The whole variable domain, remainder taken from reference TRBV28 and TRBJ2-1, is DVKVTQSSRYLVKRTGEKVFLECVQDMDHENMFWYRQDPGLGLRLIYFSYDVKMKEKGDIPEGYSVSREKKERFSLILESASTNQTSMYLCASSPNPAGVNYEQFFGPGTRLTVL.

This chain connects TRBV5-8 to TRBJ1-4; 7 positions match TRBD1. The junction had 5 bases not matched to a gene; V was cut back by 1 base and J by 5 bases. The CDR3 consists of 15 residues. Germline V gene data show CDR1 as SGHTS and CDR2 as YDEGEE. The CDR3 reads CASSLPGQINEKLFF. Here the CDR3 DNA reads TGTGCCAGCAGCTTGCCGGGACAGATAAATGAAAAACTGTTTTTT. Based on the CDR3 plus reference TRBV5-8 and TRBJ1-4, the full variable domain is EAGVTQSPTHLIKTRGQQATLRCSPISGHTSVYWYQQALGLGLQFLLWYDEGEERNRGNFPPRFSGRQFPNYSSELNVNALELEDSALYLCASSLPGQINEKLFFGSGTQLSVL.

The V gene is TRBV3-1 (or the pseudogene TRBV3-2), the J gene TRBJ2-7; TRBD2 aligns across 7 bases. The CDR3 is 13 amino acids. J gave up 4 bases and V 4 bases, and 4 bases lay outside the gene matches. Per the germline V gene, CDR1 is LGHDT and CDR2 is YNNKEL (reference sequence). In DNA form, the CDR3 reads TGTGCCAGCAGCCGCCGACTAGCTTACGAGCAGTACTTC. This gives the protein CASSRRLAYEQYF.

The rearrangement uses TRBV12-3 or TRBV12-4 and TRBJ2-1; D uncertain. The CDR3 length is 13 residues. Trimming shortened V by 4 bases and J by 4 bases, and 8 bases separated the two germline ends. For the CDR3, the DNA is TGTGCCAGCAGTTCCCAGACGTACAATGAGCAGTTCTTC. Protein: CASSSQTYNEQFF.

The chain carries TRBV3-1 (or the pseudogene TRBV3-2) and TRBJ1-2; TRBD1 might be the D (5 bases). Trimming pared 1 base from V and 6 bases from J, leaving 12 bases between. CDR3 size: 14 residues. Per germline, CDR1 LGHDT and CDR2 YNNKEL (reference sequence). As DNA, the CDR3 is TGTGCCAGCAGCCAAGGATCGGGGGTTAATGGCTACACCTTC. Its protein is CASSQGSGVNGYTF.

This sequence joins TRBV28 and TRBJ1-4; maybe TRBD1 (5 bases). CDR1 MDHEN and CDR2 SYDVKM come from the germline V gene. Between the trimmed V and J ends, which lost 2 bases and 5 bases, there was a span of 12 bases. The CDR3 extends over 15 amino acids. The CDR3 bases are TGTGCCAGCAGTTTAAGGGTCGCAGGGAATGAAAAACTGTTTTTT. It translates to CASSLRVAGNEKLFF.

The CDR3 DNA is TGTGCCAGCAGCTTAGTGGGGGGGTTGACAGATACGCAGTATTTT. This gives the protein CASSLVGGLTDTQYF. This chain links TRBV11-2 with TRBJ2-3, with 7 bases aligning to TRBD2. The J segment lost 3 bases and the V segment lost 1 base, leaving 4 bases of the junction unmatched. The CDR3 covers 15 residues. CDR1 SGHAT and CDR2 FQNNGV come from the germline V gene. Supplemented by reference TRBV11-2 and TRBJ2-3, the full variable domain reads EAGVAQSPRYKIIEKRQSVAFWCNPISGHATLYWYQQILGQGPKLLIQFQNNGVVDDSQLPKDRFSAERLKGVDSTLKIQPAKLEDSAVYLCASSLVGGLTDTQYFGPGTRLTVL.

V usage is TRBV3-1 (or the pseudogene TRBV3-2) and J usage is TRBJ2-3; 11 positions match TRBD2. With V trimmed by 3 bases and J by 2 bases, 4 bases remained unmatched. There are 16 residues in the CDR3. The germline V gene encodes CDR1 LGHDT and CDR2 YNNKEL (reference sequence). The CDR3 region has the DNA TGTGCCAGCAGCCAGAGGACTAGCGGGTACACAGATACGCAGTATTTT. Amino acids: CASSQRTSGYTDTQYF.

With respect to this clone: Germline and junction disagree at one end, which may indicate a read error. The J gene is TRBJ1-3, the V gene TRBV18, with D uncertain. The germline V gene has CDR1 KGHSH and CDR2 LQKENI. The CDR3 spans 14 residues. The CDR3 loop is CASSPPVSGSTIYF. As DNA, the CDR3 is TGTGCCAGCTCACCCCCCGTCTCTGGAAGCACCATATATTTT.

The chain links TRBV6-2 or TRBV6-3 to TRBJ1-5; 7 positions agree with TRBD1. The CDR3 spans 18 residues. Germline CDR1 and CDR2: MNHEY and SVGEGT. V lost 6 bases, J lost 3 bases, and 17 bases stayed unmatched. The CDR3 is CASSPQQLGQTNNQPQHF. For the CDR3, the DNA is TGTGCCAGCAGCCCTCAACAGTTGGGACAGACGAACAATCAGCCCCAGCATTTT.

V and J are TRBV7-9 and TRBJ2-1, with 11 bases that match TRBD2. J was trimmed by 5 bases and V by 5 bases; bases with no gene match: 11. Germline lookup yields CDR1 SEHNR and CDR2 FQNEAQ (reference sequence). The CDR3 contains 17 residues. CDR3 coding DNA: TGTGCCAGCAGCACGCGCACCGGGACTAGCGGTGACAATGAGCAGTTCTTC. Its protein is CASSTRTGTSGDNEQFF.

V usage is TRBV2 and J usage is TRBJ1-3, with D uncertain. The V end was cut by 4 bases, the J end by 4 bases, with 8 bases between. Germline V gives CDR1 SNHLY, CDR2 FYNNEI. This CDR3 region has 13 residues. The CDR3 DNA sequence: TGTGCCAGCAGTGCCGGGAGAGGAAACACCATATATTTT. Its translation is CASSAGRGNTIYF.